The entry below describes one TCR beta chain. This clone was observed a few times. The specificity of this receptor is unknown. Within one base of it there is no much larger clone, and no base qualities were kept. These data come from a study of beta chain features in type 1 diabetes (dated by TCRdb to 2016 to 2019). For the wider study: Mean age, gender distribution, total cell number and subset yield did not differ between patients and healthy donors. Whereas all 30 or so donors provided naive and central memory subsets, regulatory and stem cell-like memory subsets were isolated from just 8 patients and about 8 healthy donors. A total of roughly 98,000,000 sorted cells were examined across all samples, and a strong correlation was observed between cell number per subset and RNA yield. The study compared TCRB repertoires of sorted circulating CD4+ T cell subsets between recently diagnosed type 1 diabetes patients and matched healthy donors. Here is what the overall study found, with its caveats: Naive, central memory and regulatory TCRB repertoires appeared more similar among patients than among healthy donors. PCR might favor shorter templates, but patient and control samples were amplified and corrected together, so any skew would affect both groups equally. Patients with type 1 diabetes made fewer insertions and deleted more nucleotides at VDJ recombination sites, implying thymic rearrangement abnormalities. Type 1 diabetes patients showed a moderate but significant shortening of TCRB CDR3 length in all four CD4+ subsets. Because cDNA was sequenced instead of genomic DNA, activated cells with high expression could be over-represented, although the groups did not differ in activation or CD3 levels. HLA sub-analyses involved small numbers of individuals, so any influence of HLA type on TCRB rearrangement remained unresolved.

From each donor, a single peripheral blood sample of around 120 mL on average was drawn into heparinised tubes. Naive, central memory, regulatory and stem cell-like memory CD4+ T cells were sorted on a BD FACSAria II using a panel including CD45RO, CCR7, CD25, CD127, CD95 and CD27. All sorted populations exceeded 98% purity. Right away, PBMCs were isolated by Lymphoprep density gradient centrifugation and were stained directly, with no culture step. So that batch effects would be minimized, each experiment stained and sorted samples in pairs, pairing one healthy donor with one patient. From a lookup of the germline V gene, CDR1 and CDR2 are SGDLS and YYNGEE. Including the terminal cysteine and phenylalanine, the CDR3 comprises 15 residues. Of all the DNA, just the CDR3 is kept, 45 bases in frame from base 1. V is clipped by 2 bases and J by 4 bases, and the sequence between their germline boundaries is 12 bases long.

The entire amount of isolated RNA was reverse transcribed using the High Capacity cDNA Reverse Transcription Kit, so the sequenced TCRB transcripts were expressed ones. Deep immunoSEQ sequencing was applied to naive, central memory and regulatory T cell samples, giving an average of around 3.8 million total reads per sample. After sorted cells were lysed in RLT buffer, RNA was extracted with DNase-treated RNeasy Micro or Mini kits, with the choice depending on cell number. To prevent cross-contamination, every cell subset was processed on its own, while patient and healthy donor samples were processed together. The immunoSEQ multiplex PCR was used to amplify TCRB sequences from cDNA, yielding 87-bp fragments that span the CDR3 region. Sequencing of the amplicons was done on the Illumina HiSeq platform. Concerning the study's data processing: PCR bias was corrected computationally using synthetic template baselines, and reads within Hamming distance 2 were collapsed, with unmergeable singletons discarded. Reads were aligned against IMGT so that V, D and J genes, CDR3 length and insertions or deletions at six rearrangement sites could be assigned. Within each subset, clonotype counts were normalized to sorted cell number, and only after that were true diversity and Gini coefficients computed with the tcR R package. The overlap coefficient, calculated on TCRB nucleotide sequences, was used to quantify repertoire sharing. Out-of-frame TCRB sequences from naive cells were analyzed to stand in for the pre-selection repertoire. Drawn from immuneACCESS, this table holds only the in-frame rearrangements with V and J called that TCRdb kept. Clones are partly lost; checked studies trace under half to an unresolved V gene and leave the rest unexplained. The D gene and trimming were derived from the DNA, and the V and J assignments and clone size from that table. For this sample there are about 650,000 clones; over 10% appear just once. Over 0.1% of the sample goes to the ten largest clones.

The chain couples TRBV9 to TRBJ1-4; 5 matching bases give a weak D call of TRBD1. The clonotype was recovered from a man aged 25 to 45 with type 1 diabetes. Specimen: naive CD4+ T cells from blood. Interpreted using the paper, the cell subset or site label stands for: true naive CD4+ T cells. The bases read TGTGCCAGCAGCGTCGCGGGGGGGAGTAATGAAAAACTGTTTTTT. Its translation reads: CASSVAGGSNEKLFF.